Below, 14 T cell receptor beta chains from the same sample are listed, as sequenced in a study of blood T cells in healthy people across ages. For the second PCR, which ran for about 6 to 11 cycles, a sample-barcoded 5' primer and a J-beta primer mix were used. TCRdb recomputed calls from the 5' RACE reads with MiXCR, one row per CDR3 protein. This sample has about 1,500,000 distinct CDR3 sequences, with roughly 28% found just once. The specimen sequenced was blood. The receptors were gathered from a woman in her twenties or thirties in good health.

A single count supports this clonotype. This clone may be a read error of a much larger clone one base away. The chain couples TRBV28 to TRBJ2-7; TRBD1 agrees at 10 bases. Germline CDR1 is MDHEN and CDR2 is SYDVKM. The CDR3 is 14 amino acids. Germline trimming cut 11 bases from V and 6 bases from J; bases unmatched to any gene: 13. The DNA for the CDR3 is TGTGCCGGCCGGACAGGGGGGGAATGGAGCGAGCAGTACTTC. Translating gives CAGRTGGEWSEQYF. The full variable domain, its missing parts supplied by reference TRBV28 and TRBJ2-7, is DVKVTQSSRYLVKRTGEKVFLECVQDMDHENMFWYRQDPGLGLRLIYFSYDVKMKEKGDIPEGYSVSREKKERFSLILESASTNQTSMYLCAGRTGGEWSEQYFGPGTRLTVT.

This clonotype was seen more than once but under ten times. The chain carries TRBV7-9 and TRBJ1-4; D is possibly TRBD1 (5 bases). The CDR3 has 17 amino acids. CDR1 and CDR2 from the germline V gene are SEHNR and FQNEAQ (reference sequence). Trimming took off 1 base at V and 6 bases at J, with 18 bases between the two ends. The DNA for the CDR3 is TGTGCCAGCAGCTTAGGGATCATCGGGCAGGGAGATGAAAAACTGTTTTTT. Protein product: CASSLGIIGQGDEKLFF. The full variable domain, with the rest looked up from reference TRBV7-9 and TRBJ1-4, is DTGVSQNPRHKITKRGQNVTFRCDPISEHNRLYWYRQTLGQGPEFLTYFQNEAQLEKSRLLSDRFSAERPKGSFSTLEIQRTEQGDSAMYLCASSLGIIGQGDEKLFFGSGTQLSVL.

The genes are TRBV7-2 and TRBJ2-3, with 8 positions matching TRBD2. J was trimmed by 2 bases and V by 6 bases; bases with no gene match: 4. CDR1 is SGHTA and CDR2 is FQGNSA in the germline V gene. CDR3 length equals 14 residues. CDR3 sequence (DNA): TGTGCCAGCAGAAGCGGGAGAGACACAGATACGCAGTATTTT. Translating gives CASRSGRDTDTQYF.

This clonotype showed up just a few times. V gene TRBV20-1 combines with J gene TRBJ2-6; TRBD1 might be the D (5 bases). Deletions cut 2 bases from V and 0 bases from J, with 8 bases between. The germline V gene encodes CDR1 DFQATT and CDR2 SNEGSKA (reference sequence). CDR3 size: 15 residues. The CDR3 region is CSARSTGSGANVLTF. CDR3 bases: TGCAGTGCTAGATCTACAGGCTCTGGGGCCAACGTCCTGACTTTC.

A note on this clonotype: A read error is possible here, since a much larger clone lies one base away. The chain has TRBV28 and TRBJ1-5, with D perhaps TRBD1 (5 bases). CDR3 length: 15 amino acids. Germline assignment: CDR1 MDHEN and CDR2 SYDVKM. The CDR3 region is CTSSLGRVGNQPQHF. The CDR3 DNA is TGTACCAGCAGTTTAGGCAGGGTCGGCAATCAGCCCCAGCATTTT.

In its sample, this clonotype was seen a few times. The chain is built from TRBV6-5 and TRBJ1-5, with 9 nucleotides matching TRBD1. Trimming removed 4 bases from V and 0 bases from J; junction bases left unmatched: 10. Germline CDR1 reads MNHEY; CDR2 reads SVGAGI. The CDR3 length is 18 residues. The CDR3 reads CASSSPTLTGGSNQPQHF. The CDR3 nucleotides read TGTGCCAGCAGTTCGCCCACATTGACAGGGGGTAGCAATCAGCCCCAGCATTTT.

The rearrangement joins TRBV20-1 to TRBJ2-1, with 7 bases aligning to TRBD1. CDR1 is DFQATT and CDR2 is SNEGSKA in the germline V gene (reference sequence). The CDR3 spans 15 residues. V shed 4 bases, J shed 5 bases, and the junction held 11 bases outside the gene matches. Here the CDR3 DNA reads TGCAGTGCTATTTACCGGGACAGAGGGGACAATGAGCAGTTCTTC. This translates into CSAIYRDRGDNEQFF.

V usage is TRBV10-3 and J usage is TRBJ2-5; 7 bases fit TRBD2. CDR3 length: 15 residues. The germline gives CDR1 ENHRY, CDR2 SYGVKD. Trimming cost V 10 bases and J 1 base; bases outside gene matches: 12. The CDR3 nucleotides read TGTGCCACCCAAGGGTTGGGGGGGGGCCAAGAGACCCAGTACTTC. It specifies CATQGLGGGQETQYF.

This clonotype showed up just a few times. The CDR3 protein is CASSPPGPQQYF. The DNA for the CDR3 is TGTGCCAGCAGTCCGCCGGGACCTCAGCAGTACTTC. The chain joins TRBV6-2 or TRBV6-3 to TRBJ2-7; D tentatively fits TRBD1 or TRBD2 (5 bases each). Germline-derived CDR1 and CDR2 are MNHEY and SVGEGT. CDR3 length equals 12 residues. The V gene lost 5 bases and the J gene lost 8 bases, with 13 bases spanning the gap.

The CDR3 sequence: CSVEDGVIDTQYF. The CDR3 region has the DNA TGCAGCGTTGAGGACGGGGTCATAGATACGCAGTATTTT. This rearrangement joins TRBV29-1 to TRBJ2-3; D perhaps matches TRBD2 (5 bases). Trimming removed 3 bases at V and 5 bases at J, with 12 bases between. CDR3 length equals 13 residues. The germline gives CDR1 SQVTM, CDR2 ANQGSEA.

This clonotype occurred once. The chain recombines TRBV5-1 with TRBJ1-1; 9 bases match TRBD1. Germline V gene data show CDR1 as SGHRS and CDR2 as YFSETQ. V was pared by 6 bases and J by 0 bases, with 9 bases of the junction left unmatched. The CDR3 is made up of 16 amino acids. CDR3: CASTSGTGHMNTEAFF. The CDR3 DNA sequence: TGCGCCAGCACCAGTGGGACAGGGCACATGAACACTGAAGCTTTCTTT.

This clonotype was observed a handful of times. The chain employs TRBV6-5 and TRBJ2-2; D might be TRBD1 (6 bases). V shed 7 bases and J shed 6 bases, with 12 bases lying between them. In germline, CDR1 is MNHEY, CDR2 SVGAGI. This CDR3 comprises 13 residues. The CDR3 sequence: CASTPRQAGELFF. DNA of the CDR3: TGTGCCAGCACCCCTAGACAGGCCGGGGAGCTGTTTTTT.

The V gene is TRBV30, the J gene TRBJ2-1, with 7 bases that match TRBD2. With V trimmed by 4 bases and J by 7 bases, 4 bases remained unmatched. The CDR3 contains 12 residues. Germline V gene data show CDR1 as GTSNPN and CDR2 as SVGIG (reference sequence). This CDR3 is CAWTGGSNEQFF. The CDR3 region has the DNA TGTGCCTGGACGGGGGGAAGTAATGAGCAGTTCTTC.

This clonotype was observed a few times. The chain uses TRBV5-1 and TRBJ2-5; TRBD2 agrees at 7 bases. This CDR3 spans 15 amino acids. V lost 4 bases, J lost 6 bases, and 12 bases stayed unmatched. The V gene's germline CDR1 is SGHRS and CDR2 YFSETQ. CDR3 DNA: TGCGCCAGCAGCCGTCTGGCGGGAGCGGAAAAGACCCAGTACTTC. Encoded protein: CASSRLAGAEKTQYF.